One and the same sample provided the 20 T cell receptor beta chains below, sequenced in a study of identifying expanded T cells in peripheral blood. Data came from immunoSEQ multiplex PCR; TCRdb stores just in-frame clones and leaves some out. The sample consists of fewer than 65,000 clones, around 87% of them appearing once. Input material: blood. Every receptor here comes from a person aged 18 to 75 in good health.

The J gene is TRBJ2-3, the V gene TRBV19, with 7 bases matching TRBD1. This CDR3 has 16 residues. V lost 4 bases, J lost 3 bases, and 10 bases stayed unmatched. Germline V gives CDR1 LNHDA, CDR2 SQIVND (reference sequence). The CDR3 region has the DNA TGTGCCAGTAGTAAGCCGAAGGGGGCCGGGACAGATACGCAGTATTTT. Translating gives CASSKPKGAGTDTQYF.

The gene calls are TRBV27 and TRBJ1-1, with D unresolved. The CDR3 extends over 13 amino acids. From germline, CDR1 is MNHEY and CDR2 SMNVEV (reference sequence). V lost 5 bases and J 6 bases, leaving 13 bases between the germline ends. CDR3 sequence reads: CASSTLGSAEAFF. CDR3 in DNA: TGTGCCAGCAGTACGTTAGGGTCAGCTGAAGCTTTCTTT.

This clone has a handful of counts. The CDR3 sequence: CASSEAGENSPLHF. CDR3 nucleotides: TGTGCCAGCAGTGAAGCGGGTGAGAATTCACCCCTCCACTTT. The J gene is TRBJ1-6, the V gene TRBV2; no clear D. The CDR3 contains 14 residues. V gave up 0 bases and J gave up 7 bases, with 7 bases separating them. Per germline, CDR1 SNHLY and CDR2 FYNNEI.

The V call is TRBV30, the J call TRBJ1-6; D remains ambiguous. The CDR3 has 13 amino acids. Germline V gene data show CDR1 as GTSNPN and CDR2 as SVGIG (reference sequence). Trimming pared 5 bases from V and 7 bases from J, leaving 12 bases between. The CDR3 loop reads CAWGPERNSPLHF. The CDR3 DNA follows: TGTGCCTGGGGGCCGGAGAGGAATTCACCCCTCCACTTT.

The V and J genes are TRBV19 and TRBJ2-3, with 8 positions matching TRBD1. This CDR3 region has 14 residues. Trimming took 3 bases from V and 4 from J; bases not matched to a gene: 3. Per germline, CDR1 LNHDA and CDR2 SQIVND (reference sequence). CDR3 in amino acids: CASSIVQGADTQYF. The CDR3 DNA sequence: TGTGCCAGTAGTATCGTACAGGGGGCAGATACGCAGTATTTT.

The J gene is TRBJ2-7, the V gene TRBV28; the D gene is possibly TRBD1 (6 bases). V was clipped by 6 bases and J by 5 bases, with 11 bases between them. The germline gives CDR1 MDHEN, CDR2 SYDVKM. The CDR3 contains 12 residues. Here the CDR3 DNA reads TGTGCCAGCAGCACAGGGTACGACGAGCAGTACTTC. Its protein product is CASSTGYDEQYF.

The chain carries TRBV11-1 and TRBJ1-1; possibly TRBD1 for D (6 bases). The ends were cut back, 5 bases at V and 1 base at J, with 8 bases in the middle. The length of the CDR3 is 13 residues. Germline V CDR1 and CDR2: SGHAT, FQDESV (reference sequence). The CDR3, as DNA: TGTGCCAGCAGCCTGACAGGGAACACTGAAGCTTTCTTT. It is translated as CASSLTGNTEAFF.

J is TRBJ2-3 and V is TRBV14; TRBD1 matches 8 bases. CDR3 length equals 15 residues. The germline V gene encodes CDR1 SGHDN and CDR2 FVKESK. The J segment lost 2 bases and the V segment lost 1 base, leaving 2 bases of the junction unmatched. This chain's CDR3 is CASSQGTGSTDTQYF. In DNA form, the CDR3 reads TGTGCCAGCAGCCAAGGGACAGGGTCCACAGATACGCAGTATTTT.

This sequence joins TRBV4-1 and TRBJ1-3, with no clear D. The germline gives CDR1 MGHRA, CDR2 YSYEKL. This CDR3 is built from 15 residues. The V end lost 3 bases, the J end lost 0 bases, and 9 bases lay between the germline ends. CDR3 loop: CASSHRAFSGNTIYF. The CDR3 nucleotides are TGCGCCAGCAGCCATCGGGCGTTCTCTGGAAACACCATATATTTT.

The rearrangement joins TRBV28 to TRBJ1-5, with no clear D. This CDR3 is 12 amino acids long. Germline lookup yields CDR1 MDHEN and CDR2 SYDVKM. With 3 bases removed from V and 3 bases from J, the gap between germline ends came to 3 bases. As DNA, the CDR3 is TGTGCCAGCAGTTTCACCAATCAGCCCCAGCATTTT. Amino acids: CASSFTNQPQHF.

The chain uses TRBV19 and TRBJ2-7; the D gene is possibly TRBD1 (6 bases). CDR1 LNHDA and CDR2 SQIVND come from the germline V gene (reference sequence). The CDR3 is 15 residues long. Trimming removed 5 bases at V and 3 bases at J, with 17 bases between. This CDR3 reads CASSAGQRSFYEQYF. DNA for the CDR3: TGTGCCAGTAGTGCTGGACAGAGGAGTTTCTACGAGCAGTACTTC.

This chain connects TRBV9 to TRBJ1-1, with unresolved D. Germline CDR1 is SGDLS and CDR2 is YYNGEE. V was trimmed by 0 bases and J by 3 bases, leaving 6 bases between them. The CDR3 loop spans 13 amino acids. CDR3 nucleotides: TGTGCCAGCAGCGTAGAAGGTCACACTGAAGCTTTCTTT. Its protein is CASSVEGHTEAFF.

V is TRBV19 and J is TRBJ1-5; no clear D gene. CDR1 and CDR2 (germline): LNHDA, SQIVND (reference sequence). Trimming took off 3 bases at V and 0 bases at J, with 3 bases between the two ends. This CDR3 is built from 13 residues. CDR3 nucleotides: TGTGCCAGTAGTATGGATAGCAATCAGCCCCAGCATTTT. Its protein is CASSMDSNQPQHF. Combining the CDR3 with reference TRBV19 and TRBJ1-5 gives the whole variable domain DGGITQSPKYLFRKEGQNVTLSCEQNLNHDAMYWYRQDPGQGLRLIYYSQIVNDFQKGDIAEGYSVSREKKESFPLTVTSAQKNPTAFYLCASSMDSNQPQHFGDGTRLSIL.

The chain is built from TRBV6-1 and TRBJ1-5; D may be TRBD1 (5 bases). The V end was cut by 8 bases, the J end by 5 bases, with 13 bases between. The CDR3 has 13 amino acids. CDR1 MNHNS and CDR2 SASEGT come from the germline V gene. The CDR3 bases are TGTGCCAGCGGATTGACGGGGGATCAGCCCCAGCATTTT. This codes for CASGLTGDQPQHF.

The chain is built from TRBV4-2 and TRBJ2-1; tentatively, D is TRBD1 or TRBD2 (5 bases each). V gave up 0 bases and J gave up 15 bases, with 18 bases separating them. The CDR3 is 14 amino acids. Germline loops: CDR1 LGHNA, CDR2 YNFKEQ. CDR3 sequence: CASSQDLRASNRFF. The CDR3 DNA sequence: TGTGCCAGCAGCCAAGATCTCAGGGCTAGCAACCGGTTCTTC.

This chain connects TRBV9 to TRBJ2-5; 10 positions agree with TRBD1. The trim removed 3 bases at V and 1 base at J, leaving 9 bases unmatched. From germline, CDR1 is SGDLS and CDR2 YYNGEE. The CDR3 is made up of 17 amino acids. The CDR3 region has the DNA TGTGCCAGCAGCGCGACAGGGGGCCTTGGGGCCCAAGAGACCCAGTACTTC. Protein product: CASSATGGLGAQETQYF.

The rearrangement uses TRBV6-4 and TRBJ1-5, with a possible D match to TRBD1 (5 bases). The CDR3 is 15 residues long. Trimming left V 3 bases short and J 3 bases short, with 12 bases between. Germline V gene sequence: CDR1 MRHNA, CDR2 SNTAGT. In DNA form, the CDR3 reads TGTGCCAGCAGTGAGAGGGCGGGGGACAATCAGCCCCAGCATTTT. This encodes CASSERAGDNQPQHF.

This chain uses TRBV18 with TRBJ2-5; possible D gene TRBD1, 6 bases. Deletions cut 6 bases from V and 3 bases from J, with 26 bases between. The CDR3 extends over 18 amino acids. CDR1 KGHSH and CDR2 LQKENI come from the germline V gene. DNA for the CDR3: TGTGCCAGCTCCTCTACCGCTAACCCCGGGACACATAAAGAGACCCAGTACTTC. This sequence encodes CASSSTANPGTHKETQYF.

The CDR3 sequence is CASSFRQSHGGNQPQHF. CDR3 coding DNA: TGTGCCAGCAGTTTTCGGCAGAGTCATGGTGGCAATCAGCCCCAGCATTTT. The rearrangement joins TRBV28 to TRBJ1-5; no clear D. V lost 3 bases, J lost 2 bases, and 17 bases lay in between. In germline, CDR1 is MDHEN, CDR2 SYDVKM. This CDR3 is built from 17 residues.

J is TRBJ1-2 and V is TRBV7-2, with 10 bases aligning to TRBD1. Losses at the gene ends were 1 base for V and 6 bases for J; bases not matched to a gene: 8. CDR3 size: 16 residues. Germline lookup yields CDR1 SGHTA and CDR2 FQGNSA. The CDR3 is CASSLDPRQGANGYTF. The DNA of the CDR3 is TGTGCCAGCAGCTTAGACCCGCGACAGGGGGCAAATGGCTACACCTTC.